This T cell receptor beta chain was recovered during a study of T cell responses to AZD1222 COVID-19 vaccine. This clone was found a few times. Trimming took 4 bases from V and 1 from J; bases not matched to a gene: 14. The germline CDR1 and CDR2 sequences are MGHRA and YSYEKL. The CDR3 is 19 amino acids. The table came from immunoSEQ multiplex PCR; TCRdb's copy has only in-frame clones and leaves some out. This table has about 140,000 clones, approximately 90% appearing once. The chain joins TRBV4-1 to TRBJ2-1; 9 bases match TRBD2. This clonotype was obtained from an adult in good health. The sequencing used peripheral blood, collected on day 0 of AZD1222 vaccination. This chain's CDR3 is CASSLGAAGGLISYNEQFF. CDR3 sequence (DNA): TGCGCCAGCAGCCTGGGGGCAGCGGGAGGTTTAATTTCCTACAATGAGCAGTTCTTC.